The 20 T cell receptor beta chains below all came from one sample that was sequenced in a study of tumor and adjacent non-tumor tissue in lung cancer. The template was RNA from unsorted bulk tissue. A modified ARM-PCR protocol with three rounds of nested PCR amplified TCRbeta. Each CDR3 protein is one row after TCRdb ran MiXCR on the multiplex PCR reads. The sample includes about 200,000 distinct CDR3 sequences, approximately 74% of them seen just once. The sample comprised lung tumor tissue. All receptors derive from a man in his fifties or sixties with non-small cell lung cancer.

This clonotype was seen repeatedly, ten times or more. V is TRBV6-1 and J is TRBJ1-5; D gene ambiguous. This CDR3 is built from 18 residues. The V end lost 5 bases, the J end lost 0 bases, and 20 bases lay between the germline ends. Germline values: CDR1 MNHNS, CDR2 SASEGT. CDR3 loop: CASSYSIQGSYSNQPQHF. The CDR3 DNA reads as TGTGCCAGCAGTTACTCTATACAAGGCTCCTATAGCAATCAGCCCCAGCATTTT.

This clonotype has only one observation. One end of the junction is discordant with germline, which a read error may explain. The J gene is TRBJ2-7, the V gene TRBV11-2; D not certain. The CDR3 is 14 amino acids. The germline CDR1 and CDR2 sequences are SGHAT and FQNNGV. This CDR3 is CASSVLHSSYKQYF. The CDR3 region has the DNA TGTGCCAGCAGCGTACTGCATAGCTCCTACAAGCAGTACTTC.

This clonotype appeared a single time. A much larger clone is a single base away; this may be a read error. The rearrangement joins TRBV20-1 to TRBJ1-2, with TRBD1 identical over 7 bases. The germline gives CDR1 DFQATT, CDR2 SNEGSKA (reference sequence). This CDR3 spans 12 amino acids. The DNA of the CDR3 is TGCAGTGCAACGGACAGGAACTATGGCCACACCTTC. This codes for CSATDRNYGHTF.

As regards this clonotype: The conserved phenylalanine or tryptophan is not found at the CDR3 terminus, so this likely reflects a read error. The limits of the CDR3 on the DNA are not certain, so only TCRdb's listed CDR3 is given. V gene TRBV11-2 combines with J gene TRBJ2-1; no check of the table's D call, TRBD2, against the DNA was made. The CDR3 spans 17 amino acids, including both terminal residues. The germline V gene has CDR1 SGHAT and CDR2 FQNNGV. The CDR3 here is CASSSSLAGGTYSEHYS.

Of note for this clonotype: With a much larger clone just one base away, this may be a read error. The chain employs TRBV20-1 and TRBJ1-1, with D unclear. The V end was cut by 0 bases, the J end by 0 bases, with 11 bases between. This CDR3 is built from 15 residues. Germline CDR1 is DFQATT and CDR2 is SNEGSKA (reference sequence). This CDR3 is CSARDRVRLNTEAFF. In DNA, the CDR3 is TGCAGTGCTAGAGATCGCGTCAGATTGAACACTGAAGCTTTCTTT.

The gene calls are TRBV29-1 and TRBJ2-7, with D tentatively TRBD1 or TRBD2 (6 bases each). Germline V gene sequence: CDR1 SQVTM, CDR2 ANQGSEA. The CDR3 totals 13 residues. The germline V and J ends were trimmed by 4 bases and 8 bases, with 18 bases remaining between them. CDR3 in DNA: TGCAGCGTTGGTGGGGGGACAACTTTCAAGCAGTACTTC. Its translation is CSVGGGTTFKQYF.

V is TRBV28 and J is TRBJ1-1; TRBD1 matches 9 bases. The CDR3 has 11 amino acids. CDR1 is MDHEN, CDR2 SYDVKM, per germline. J was trimmed by 10 bases and V by 3 bases; bases with no gene match: 0. This CDR3 reads CASSLDRGAFF. The CDR3 DNA reads as TGTGCCAGCAGTTTGGACAGGGGAGCTTTCTTT. The variable domain in full, completed from reference TRBV28 and TRBJ1-1, reads DVKVTQSSRYLVKRTGEKVFLECVQDMDHENMFWYRQDPGLGLRLIYFSYDVKMKEKGDIPEGYSVSREKKERFSLILESASTNQTSMYLCASSLDRGAFFGQGTRLTVV.

This clonotype was counted ten times or more. V gene TRBV5-4 combines with J gene TRBJ1-4; D perhaps matches TRBD1 (6 bases). Per germline, CDR1 SGHNT and CDR2 YYREEE (reference sequence). V was pared by 2 bases and J by 5 bases, with 7 bases between. The length of the CDR3 is 13 residues. The CDR3 region is CASSFGTNEKLFF. The CDR3 nucleotides are TGTGCCAGCAGCTTTGGGACAAATGAAAAACTGTTTTTT.

Concerning this clonotype: One end of the junction varies from germline; a read error may be responsible. V usage is TRBV20-1 and J usage is TRBJ1-1; D call uncertain. Looked up from germline, CDR1 is DFQATT and CDR2 is SNEGSKA (reference sequence). The CDR3 is 13 amino acids. The CDR3 sequence is CSDRDGMNTEAFF. In DNA, the CDR3 is TGCAGTGATAGAGATGGCATGAACACTGAAGCTTTCTTT.

Details on this clonotype: An end of the junction does not agree with germline; a read error may underlie this. The chain has TRBV11-2 and TRBJ2-1, with 15 bases identical to TRBD2. The CDR3 totals 18 residues. CDR1 is SGHAT, CDR2 FQNNGV, per germline. Written as DNA, the CDR3 is TGTGCCAGCAGCTTACCCCTCCGTGGGACTAGCGGGGGGCTAGGGGCGTCCTTC. This translates into CASSLPLRGTSGGLGASF.

In regard to this clonotype: With a much larger clone just one base away, this may be a read error. V gene TRBV20-1 combines with J gene TRBJ1-1; D possibly corresponds to TRBD1 (5 bases). The CDR3 consists of 13 residues. Germline V gene sequence: CDR1 DFQATT, CDR2 SNEGSKA (reference sequence). The CDR3 is CSAPPGGFTEGFF. The CDR3 region has the DNA TGCAGTGCTCCCCCTGGGGGGTTCACTGAAGGTTTCTTT.

Regarding this clonotype: It may be a read error: a sequence one base away is much more abundant. This sequence joins TRBV20-1 and TRBJ2-7; 7 bases agree with TRBD1. CDR3 length equals 15 residues. Looked up from germline, CDR1 is DFQATT and CDR2 is SNEGSKA (reference sequence). The DNA of the CDR3 is TGCAGTCCTAGAGATCGTAGACAGGGAGCCTACGAGCAGTACTTC. This encodes CSPRDRRQGAYEQYF.

This clonotype was seen a handful of times. This chain links TRBV11-2 with TRBJ2-4; no reliable D call. The germline V gene has CDR1 SGHAT and CDR2 FQNNGV. The ends were cut back, 0 bases at V and 5 bases at J, with 2 bases in the middle. The CDR3 is 12 amino acids. The CDR3: CASSLDENIQYF. CDR3 in DNA: TGTGCCAGCAGCTTAGATGAAAACATTCAGTACTTC.

On this clonotype: One junction end does not reproduce the germline sequence, and a read error may be involved. V usage is TRBV20-1 and J usage is TRBJ1-1; 7 bases fit TRBD1. CDR3 length equals 13 residues. In germline, CDR1 is DFQATT, CDR2 SNEGSKA (reference sequence). The CDR3 sequence is CNAGGQGGTKAFF. As DNA, the CDR3 is TGCAATGCTGGAGGGCAGGGGGGCACTAAAGCTTTCTTT.

As regards this clonotype: The CDR3 does not close with the conserved phenylalanine or tryptophan, likely indicating a read error. This chain joins TRBV5-6 and TRBJ2-1; D might be TRBD2 (5 bases). The CDR3 length is 11 residues. Between the trimmed V and J ends, which lost 0 bases and 10 bases, there was a span of 5 bases. CDR1 SGHDT and CDR2 YYEEEE come from the germline V gene. CDR3 in amino acids: CASSLAGEQFL. CDR3 bases: TGTGCCAGCAGCTTGGCGGGAGAGCAGTTCTTA.

The rearrangement links TRBV4-3 to TRBJ1-2; D might be TRBD1 (5 bases). The CDR3 is 15 residues long. Germline lookup yields CDR1 LGHNA and CDR2 YSLEER. V dropped 4 bases and J dropped 3 bases, with 15 bases sitting between them. CDR3 DNA: TGCGCCAGCAGCCTCTCAGGGCGGAGGTACTATGGCTACACCTTC. Translated: CASSLSGRRYYGYTF.

A remark on this clonotype: The CDR3 carries no conserved terminal phenylalanine or tryptophan, so it likely arises from a read error. The rearrangement uses TRBV6-2 or TRBV6-3 and TRBJ2-6; no reliable D call. The CDR3 has 15 amino acids. Trimming removed 5 bases at V and 1 base at J, with 9 bases between. The germline gives CDR1 MNHEY, CDR2 SVGEGT. CDR3 DNA: TGTGCCAGCAGTCCTACAGAATCTGGGGCCAACGTCCTGACTTCC. It codes for CASSPTESGANVLTS.

For this clonotype: This clone may be a read error of a much larger clone one base away. The CDR3 spells CGPVAGQETQYF. In DNA, the CDR3 is TGCGGGCCTGTAGCGGGGCAAGAGACCCAGTACTTC. This chain joins TRBV20-1 and TRBJ2-5; 8 nucleotides align to TRBD2. CDR1 and CDR2 from the germline V gene are DFQATT and SNEGSKA (reference sequence). CDR3 length: 12 amino acids.

This clonotype occurred a few times. The gene calls are TRBV6-5 and TRBJ2-2; 8 bases agree with TRBD2. The J segment lost 6 bases and the V segment lost 5 bases, leaving 11 bases of the junction unmatched. The germline V gene has CDR1 MNHEY and CDR2 SVGAGI. There are 16 residues in the CDR3. The CDR3 region has the DNA TGTGCCAGCAGTAAGGACTGGAGCGGGAGCGCCGGGGAGCTGTTTTTT. Protein: CASSKDWSGSAGELFF.

As for this clonotype: A much larger clonotype is one base distant, so this may be a read error. This sequence joins TRBV29-1 and TRBJ2-5; TRBD2 might be the D (5 bases). V lost 1 base, J lost 13 bases, and 19 bases lay in between. The CDR3 is made up of 13 amino acids. CDR1 is SQVTM, CDR2 ANQGSEA, per germline. Here the CDR3 reads CSVEVSANGVRYF. CDR3 DNA sequence: TGCAGCGTTGAAGTGAGCGCTAACGGGGTGAGGTACTTC.